Each of the 3 T cell receptor beta chains below was sequenced from the same sample in a study of read filtering for tumor transcriptome and immune sequencing. The library was built from around 400 ng RNA with molecular barcoded adaptors for alpha/delta and beta/gamma chains. TCRdb reprocessed the reads via MiXCR and lists one record per CDR3 protein. This repertoire shows about 57,000 distinct CDR3 sequences, over 11% found once; its top ten account for under 55%. Sequenced: a population of CD138-negative cells sorted from bone marrow. The source of these receptors is a donor aged 40 or older with multiple myeloma.

The rearrangement joins TRBV7-9 to TRBJ2-1, with 7 bases that match TRBD2. Germline V CDR1 and CDR2: SEHNR, FQNEAQ (reference sequence). The CDR3 sequence is 14 residues long. V was clipped by 3 bases and J by 5 bases; unmatched bases: 4. CDR3 nucleotides: TGTGCCAGCAGCTTCGGCGGGAGCGACAATGAGCAGTTCTTC. It encodes CASSFGGSDNEQFF. The whole variable domain, filled in from reference TRBV7-9 and TRBJ2-1, reads DTGVSQNPRHKITKRGQNVTFRCDPISEHNRLYWYRQTLGQGPEFLTYFQNEAQLEKSRLLSDRFSAERPKGSFSTLEIQRTEQGDSAMYLCASSFGGSDNEQFFGPGTRLTVL.

This clonotype was recorded many times. The genes are TRBV2 and TRBJ2-1; 15 nucleotides match TRBD2. The V and J ends lost 7 bases and 6 bases, in that order; junction bases with no gene match: 4. The CDR3 contains 15 residues. Germline V gene lookup returns CDR1 SNHLY and CDR2 FYNNEI. The CDR3 bases are TGTGCCAGCACCAAGGGACTAGCGGGGGGCAATGAGCAGTTCTTC. Translation: CASTKGLAGGNEQFF.

This clonotype was counted at least ten times. The CDR3 protein is CASSIRETSEAFF. The CDR3 nucleotides read TGTGCCAGTAGTATTAGGGAGACGTCTGAAGCTTTCTTT. V usage is TRBV19 and J usage is TRBJ1-1; D call uncertain. The CDR3 consists of 13 residues. Trimming removed 3 bases at V and 6 bases at J, with 11 bases between. Germline V gives CDR1 LNHDA, CDR2 SQIVND (reference sequence).